This is a list of T cell receptor beta chains from one sample in a study of vaccination and CD4 T cells after COVID-19. TCRdb re-analysed the PCR reads in MiXCR, keeping a single row per CDR3 protein. The sample records under 10,000 distinct CDR3 sequences, about 35% being singletons. These TCRs' antigens remain unknown. The sample comprised CD4+ T cells from blood, cultured in vitro. These receptors originate from a human donor in good health. Both conserved end residues are part of each CDR3. The D gene is left open where the match is weak. Where a row states a size, it is once, few, many or the class of an expanded clone; other rows omit it.

d_gene	abundance	j_gene	len	v_gene	CDR3nt	CDR3aa
-	-	TRBJ1-1	15	TRBV19	TGTGCCAGTAGTATAGGCGACAGGCAGAACACTGAAGCTTTCTTT	CASSIGDRQNTEAFF
TRBD1	-	TRBJ2-5	13	TRBV7-3	TGTGCCAGCAGCATTGACAGGGGGGAGACCCAGTACTTC	CASSIDRGETQYF
-	-	TRBJ2-3	15	TRBV15	TGTGCCACCAGCAGACGCGGGGTGGACAGCCTAACGCAGTATTTT	CATSRRGVDSLTQYF
TRBD2	-	TRBJ2-5	14	TRBV20-1	TGCAGTGCTAGACTAGCGGGAGGGCGGGAGACCCAGTACTTC	CSARLAGGRETQYF
TRBD1	few	TRBJ1-6	15	TRBV27	TGTGCCAGCAGTGACAGGGGCCCCTATAATTCACCCCTCCACTTT	CASSDRGPYNSPLHF
-	-	TRBJ1-5	14	TRBV9	TGTGCCAGCAGCGTAGAAGGGAACAATCAGCCCCAGCATTTT	CASSVEGNNQPQHF
TRBD2	few	TRBJ2-5	14	TRBV20-1	TGCAGTGCTAGAGTAACTAGCGGGCAAGAGACCCAGTACTTC	CSARVTSGQETQYF
TRBD1	-	TRBJ1-1	14	TRBV7-8	TGTGCCAGCAGCTTCGGGACAGGGAGAACTGAAGCTTTCTTT	CASSFGTGRTEAFF
-	few	TRBJ2-3	11	TRBV27	TGTGCCAGCAGTTCAACAGATACGCAGTATTTT	CASSSTDTQYF
TRBD1	-	TRBJ2-7	10	TRBV11-2	TGTGCCACCGGACAGGGCAAGCAGTACTTC	CATGQGKQYF
TRBD1	-	TRBJ2-1	16	TRBV12-3/TRBV12-4	TGTGCCAGCAGTTTATACGGGACAGGGATCTACAATGAGCAGTTCTTC	CASSLYGTGIYNEQFF
TRBD2	few	TRBJ2-1	18	TRBV20-1	TGCAGCCTAAAGGGGGGGACTAGCGGGAGGGGCTCCTACAATGAGCAGTTCTTC	CSLKGGTSGRGSYNEQFF
TRBD1	-	TRBJ2-3	18	TRBV7-2	TGTGCCAGCAGCTCCCGAGGCCCCGCCGGACAGGGGGCAGATACGCAGTATTTT	CASSSRGPAGQGADTQYF
-	-	TRBJ2-5	15	TRBV11-3	TGTGCCAGCAGCTCCCGACCCTGCGCCCTCGTCGGCCAGTACTTC	CASSSRPCALVGQYF
-	-	TRBJ2-4	18	TRBV7-8	TGTGCCAGCAGCTCGTCGGTCTGGGCGAGCGGTTGGCCAAACATTCAGTACTTC	CASSSSVWASGWPNIQYF
-	-	TRBJ1-1	14	TRBV14	TGTGCCAGCAGCCTGGCCCCGGGGGTCACTGAAGCTTTCTTT	CASSLAPGVTEAFF
TRBD1	-	TRBJ2-3	15	TRBV6-1	TGTGCCAGCAGTGAAGGGGGGACAGGGGCAGATACGCAGTATTTT	CASSEGGTGADTQYF
TRBD2	-	TRBJ2-1	14	TRBV20-1	TGCAGTGCTAGGGACGACCAGCGGGAGACCCAGCAGTTCTTC	CSARDDQRETQQFF
-	few	TRBJ1-6	13	TRBV28	TGTGCCAGCAGTAATTCCTATAATTCACCCCTCCACTTT	CASSNSYNSPLHF
-	medium-sized	TRBJ1-1	16	TRBV15	TGTGCCACCAGCAGAGATACCGCGACAGCGAACACTGAAGCTTTCTTT	CATSRDTATANTEAFF
-	medium-sized	TRBJ1-5	16	TRBV27	TGTGCCAGCAGTACCCACGCACAGGGTAGCAATCAGCCCCAGCATTTT	CASSTHAQGSNQPQHF
TRBD2	few	TRBJ2-2	16	TRBV24-1	TGTGCCACCAGTGGATGGACTAGCGGAGACACCGGGGAGCTGTTTTTT	CATSGWTSGDTGELFF
-	-	TRBJ2-1	13	TRBV29-1	TGCAGCGTTCGAGGGAGCTCCTACAATGAGCAGTTCTTC	CSVRGSSYNEQFF
TRBD1	-	TRBJ2-5	15	TRBV19	TGTGCCAGTAGCCAGGGACAGGGGGTAAAAGAGACCCAGTACTTC	CASSQGQGVKETQYF
-	few	TRBJ2-3	13	TRBV29-1	TGCAGCGTTTCGGGAGCCAGCACAGATACGCAGTATTTT	CSVSGASTDTQYF
TRBD1	-	TRBJ1-1	15	TRBV7-2	TGTGCCAGCAGCAGAGGGGACAGGAGGAACACTGAAGCTTTCTTT	CASSRGDRRNTEAFF